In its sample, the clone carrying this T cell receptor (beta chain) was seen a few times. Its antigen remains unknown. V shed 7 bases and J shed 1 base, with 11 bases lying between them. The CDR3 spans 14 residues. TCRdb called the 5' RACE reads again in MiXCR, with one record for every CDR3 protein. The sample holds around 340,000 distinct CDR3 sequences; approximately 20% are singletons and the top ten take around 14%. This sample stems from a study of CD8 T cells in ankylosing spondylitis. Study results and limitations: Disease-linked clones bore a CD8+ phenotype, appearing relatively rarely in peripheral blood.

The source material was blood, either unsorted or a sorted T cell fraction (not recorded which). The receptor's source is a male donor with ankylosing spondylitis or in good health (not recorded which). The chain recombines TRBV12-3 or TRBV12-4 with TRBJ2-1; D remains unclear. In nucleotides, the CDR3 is TGTGCCAGCAAATATGCTCCGTCCTACAATGAGCAGTTCTTC. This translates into CASKYAPSYNEQFF.